This TCR beta chain was sequenced during a study of shared clonotypes between healthy human individuals. The CDR3 consists of 14 residues. The V end was cut by 0 bases, the J end by 3 bases, with 10 bases between. Germline values: CDR1 SGHNT, CDR2 YYREEE (reference sequence). Sequenced by immunoSEQ multiplex PCR; TCRdb stores in-frame clones only, minus some. The repertoire holds roughly 1,100,000 clones, with 75% as singletons. The sequenced material came from memory CD4+ T cells sorted from blood. The subset here: CD45RA-negative fraction. This chain uses TRBV5-4 with TRBJ2-7; TRBD1 might be the D (5 bases). The receptor comes from a man between 18 and 29 years old in good health. The CDR3, as DNA: TGTGCCAGCAGCTTGGATCCAGGGAACTACGAGCAGTACTTC. It yields the protein CASSLDPGNYEQYF.